Reported below is one T cell receptor beta chain. This clone was counted between two and nine times. Its antigen has not been determined. Base qualities were left out, and no much larger clone turns up one base away. These data come from a study of shared clonotypes between healthy human individuals (dated by TCRdb to the early 2020s). In the study overall: The cohort comprised two women and a few men aged 18 to 49 years. To estimate repertoire size and how much clonotypes are shared between individuals, the study performed deep sequencing of blood TCR repertoires from a few healthy adults. To increase sequencing depth and limit assay-specific biases, different laboratories used diverse techniques to prepare libraries and sequence TCR repertoires. Each donor's leukapheresis produced roughly between roughly 0.94 and 9.5 billion PBMCs.

Using the deep immunoSEQ assay, multiplex PCR amplified TCR CDR3 regions from genomic DNA. Extracted genomic DNA from each cell subset was spread evenly across all wells of several immunoSEQ 96-well plates, with each plate serving as a replicate. For unsorted PBMC, about 0.3 ug genomic DNA, equal to tens of thousands of T cell genomes, was loaded into each replicate PCR. Unsorted PBMC genomic DNA was sequenced across ten immunoSEQ deep assay plates. Purified libraries were measured with a Qubit 3.0 fluorometer, size-checked on a Bioanalyzer 2100, and measured again with the KAPA Library Quantification kit. A separate single-read 150-cycle Illumina NextSeq 550 flow cell was used to sequence each immunoSEQ 96-well plate. For the original study's pipeline: Because the immunoSEQ output held only junctional sequences and lacked quality scores, the filtering could not match the filtering applied to full-length reads. Sequences were annotated with PyIR, a Python wrapper for IgBLAST v1.9, using IMGT germline references to assign V/J genes and CDR3. Reads were removed for weak V/J assignments (E-value above 1e-6), missing CDR3, stop codons, out-of-frame junctions, or ambiguous translated residues. V3J clonotypes were defined by identical inferred V gene, J gene, and CDR3 amino acid sequence. To compute the percentage overlap between repertoires, the number of shared unique clonotypes was divided by the size of the smaller repertoire. RTK rarefaction, the Chao1 estimator, and Recon v2.1 estimates of unobserved clonotypes were used to assess repertoire richness. Held by TCRdb, this immuneACCESS table contains in-frame sequences only and omits some clones. Under half of the omission traces to an unresolved V gene where checked; the cause of the rest is unknown. The DNA gave D and trimming, while V, J and clone size come from that table. The sample includes some 500,000 clones, with around 77% observed a single time. Of the sample, around 13% is held by the ten largest clones.

Findings and caveats that apply to the study as a whole: Because the study included a small number of donors, the genetic and exposure-history diversity represented was limited. Only blood was sampled, and tissue TCR repertoires likely differ from those in blood. Based on pairwise subsampling, the degree of clonotype sharing among donors was expected to be affected by sequencing depth.

For CDR1 and CDR2, the germline V gene lists SQVTM and ANQGSEA. Trimming at the junction amounts to 4 bases on V and 6 bases on J, and the germline ends lie 12 bases apart. The CDR3 starts with the cysteine, ends with the phenylalanine, and has 12 residues. Only the CDR3 portion is preserved as DNA: 36 bases, with reading frame beginning at the first base. Healthy HIV-negative adults with no recently reported acute infections or vaccinations were included as donors. Every donor was a Caucasian adult residing in Nashville, Tennessee, USA. For unsorted samples, 90 million or so PBMCs were counted, and genomic DNA was extracted using the QIAamp DNA Blood Mini kit. Blood was obtained by leukapheresis, after which PBMCs were separated by Ficoll-Histopaque density gradient centrifugation and cryopreserved in liquid nitrogen vapor phase.

The sequencing sample was made of PBMCs. This chain joins TRBV29-1 to TRBJ1-2; perhaps TRBD1 is the D gene, with 6 bases matching. The TCR originated in a woman between 40 and 50 years old in good health. Some clones in this sample may be carry-over from other donors' samples. The nucleotide sequence reads TGCAGCGTTGTGTTCGGGGGCGATGGCTACACCTTC. Translated, this is CSVVFGGDGYTF.